This T cell receptor beta chain was found in a study of blood T cell repertoires in COVID-19. Background on the study: From the United States, Italy and Spain came samples of acute and convalescent COVID-19. Nucleic acid was either cDNA or gDNA, and it came from T cells, B-cell-depleted T cells, or PBMCs.

Under the authors' procedure: Reference gene primer amplification in the assay estimated nucleated cell counts. Only in-frame clones appear in the TCRdb table, and some are missing; sequencing was by immunoSEQ multiplex PCR. D and trimming come from the DNA, and the V and J calls and clone size come from that table. This table has roughly 100,000 clones, about 85% appearing once. The CDR3 has 15 residues. The V segment lost 3 bases and the J segment 6 bases; nucleotides outside the gene matches: 8. Germline V gene sequence: CDR1 LGHNA, CDR2 YNFKEQ. Sequenced: peripheral blood. The receptor was isolated from a man aged 45-65 years in a cohort sampled during active COVID-19. The chain employs TRBV4-2 and TRBJ2-3; the match to TRBD2 covers 8 bases. CDR3 nucleotide sequence: TGTGCCAGCAGCCAGTCCCCGGGGGGGCGCGATACGCAGTATTTT. Its protein is CASSQSPGGRDTQYF.